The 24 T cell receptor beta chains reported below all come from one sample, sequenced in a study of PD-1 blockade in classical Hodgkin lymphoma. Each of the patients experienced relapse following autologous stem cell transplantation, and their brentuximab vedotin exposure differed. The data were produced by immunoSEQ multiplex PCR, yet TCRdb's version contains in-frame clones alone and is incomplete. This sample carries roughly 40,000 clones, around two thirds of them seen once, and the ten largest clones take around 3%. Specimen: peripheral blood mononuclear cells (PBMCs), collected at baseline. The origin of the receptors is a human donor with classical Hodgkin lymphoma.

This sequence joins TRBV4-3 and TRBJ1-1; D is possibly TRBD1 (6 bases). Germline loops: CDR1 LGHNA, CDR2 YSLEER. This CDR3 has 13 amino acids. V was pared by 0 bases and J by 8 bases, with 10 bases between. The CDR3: CASSQDFGGEAFF. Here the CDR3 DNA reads TGCGCCAGCAGCCAAGATTTCGGGGGCGAAGCTTTCTTT.

As DNA, the CDR3 is TGCAGCGTTGTAGCGGGAGGGCCCGGGGTGACAGATACGCAGTATTTT. Translated, it gives CSVVAGGPGVTDTQYF. The chain joins TRBV29-1 to TRBJ2-3; 11 positions match TRBD2. The germline gives CDR1 SQVTM, CDR2 ANQGSEA. J gave up 3 bases and V 4 bases, and 9 bases lay outside the gene matches. The CDR3 extends over 16 amino acids.

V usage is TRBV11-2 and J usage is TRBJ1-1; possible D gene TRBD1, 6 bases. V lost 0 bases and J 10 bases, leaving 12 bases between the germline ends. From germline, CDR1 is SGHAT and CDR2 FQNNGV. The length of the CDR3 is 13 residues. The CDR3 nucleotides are TGTGCCAGCAGCTTAGATAGGGGGAGGGGAGCTTTCTTT. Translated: CASSLDRGRGAFF.

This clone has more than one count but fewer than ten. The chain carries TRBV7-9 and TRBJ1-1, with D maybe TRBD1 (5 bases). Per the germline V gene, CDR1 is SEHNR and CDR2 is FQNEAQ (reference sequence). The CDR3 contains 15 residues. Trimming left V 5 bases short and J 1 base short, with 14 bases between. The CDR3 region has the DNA TGTGCCAGCAGCCAGGGACGTTATGGGAACACTGAAGCTTTCTTT. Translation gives CASSQGRYGNTEAFF.

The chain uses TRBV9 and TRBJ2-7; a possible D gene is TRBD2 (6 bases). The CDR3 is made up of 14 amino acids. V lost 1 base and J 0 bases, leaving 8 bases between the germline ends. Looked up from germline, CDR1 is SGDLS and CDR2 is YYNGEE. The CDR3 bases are TGTGCCAGCAGCGTAACCGGGAGCTCCTACGAGCAGTACTTC. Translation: CASSVTGSSYEQYF.

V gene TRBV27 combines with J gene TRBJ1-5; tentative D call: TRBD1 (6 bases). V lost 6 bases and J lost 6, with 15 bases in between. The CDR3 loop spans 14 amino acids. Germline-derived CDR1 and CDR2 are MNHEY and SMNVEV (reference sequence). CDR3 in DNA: TGTGCCAGCAGAGTTGAGACAGGCAGTCAGCCCCAGCATTTT. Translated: CASRVETGSQPQHF.

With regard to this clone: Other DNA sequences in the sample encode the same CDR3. CDR3 sequence (DNA): TGTGCCAGCAGTGGAGGAGAGACCCAGTACTTC. This sequence encodes CASSGGETQYF. The chain couples TRBV2 to TRBJ2-5; D gene uncertain. This CDR3 spans 11 amino acids. Germline CDR1 and CDR2: SNHLY and FYNNEI. The germline V and J ends were trimmed by 4 bases and 4 bases, with 4 bases remaining between them.

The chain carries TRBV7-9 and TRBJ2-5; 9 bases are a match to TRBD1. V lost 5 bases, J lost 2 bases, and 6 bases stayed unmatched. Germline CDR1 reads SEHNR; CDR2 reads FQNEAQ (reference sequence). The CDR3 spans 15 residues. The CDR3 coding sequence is TGTGCCAGCAGCACCACAGGGGGCCGGCAAGAGACCCAGTACTTC. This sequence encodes CASSTTGGRQETQYF.

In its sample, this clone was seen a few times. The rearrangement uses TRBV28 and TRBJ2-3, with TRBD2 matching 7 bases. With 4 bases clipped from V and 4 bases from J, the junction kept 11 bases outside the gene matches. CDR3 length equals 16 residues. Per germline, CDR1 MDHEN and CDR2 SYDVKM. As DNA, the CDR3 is TGTGCCAGCAGTTCTGGGCTAGCGGTGGGCGCAGATACGCAGTATTTT. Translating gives CASSSGLAVGADTQYF.

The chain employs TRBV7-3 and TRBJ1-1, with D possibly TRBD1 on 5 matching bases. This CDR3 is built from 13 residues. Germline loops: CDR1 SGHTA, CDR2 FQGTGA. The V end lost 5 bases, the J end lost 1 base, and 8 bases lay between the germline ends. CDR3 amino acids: CASSRGPNTEAFF. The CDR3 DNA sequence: TGTGCCAGCAGCCGGGGCCCGAACACTGAAGCTTTCTTT.

The DNA of the CDR3 is TGTGCCAGCAGCACGACGGGACAGGGGAATTCACCCCTCCACTTT. Protein: CASSTTGQGNSPLHF. V is TRBV7-3 and J is TRBJ1-6, with 10 bases that match TRBD1. V lost 5 bases to trimming and J lost 7 bases; unmatched junction nucleotides: 5. The CDR3 has 15 amino acids. Germline V gives CDR1 SGHTA, CDR2 FQGTGA.

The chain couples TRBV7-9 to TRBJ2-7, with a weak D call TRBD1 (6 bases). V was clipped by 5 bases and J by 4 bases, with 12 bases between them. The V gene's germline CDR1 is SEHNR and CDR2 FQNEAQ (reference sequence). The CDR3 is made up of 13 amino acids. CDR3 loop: CASSPRGSYEQYF. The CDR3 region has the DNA TGTGCCAGCAGCCCCAGGGGTAGTTACGAGCAGTACTTC.

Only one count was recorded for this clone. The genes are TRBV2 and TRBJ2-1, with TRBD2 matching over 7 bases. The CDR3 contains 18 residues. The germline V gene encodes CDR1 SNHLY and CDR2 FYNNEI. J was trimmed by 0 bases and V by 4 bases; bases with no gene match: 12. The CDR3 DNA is TGTGCCAGCAGTGTTCTAGCCGGGACTAAGAGCTCCTACAATGAGCAGTTCTTC. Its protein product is CASSVLAGTKSSYNEQFF.

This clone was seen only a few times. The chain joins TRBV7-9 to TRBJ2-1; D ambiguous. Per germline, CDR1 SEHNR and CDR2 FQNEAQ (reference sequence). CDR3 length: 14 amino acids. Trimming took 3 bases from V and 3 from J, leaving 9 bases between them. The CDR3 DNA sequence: TGTGCCAGCAGCTTGGAACAGAACTACAATGAGCAGTTCTTC. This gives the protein CASSLEQNYNEQFF. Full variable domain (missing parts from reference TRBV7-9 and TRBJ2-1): DTGVSQNPRHKITKRGQNVTFRCDPISEHNRLYWYRQTLGQGPEFLTYFQNEAQLEKSRLLSDRFSAERPKGSFSTLEIQRTEQGDSAMYLCASSLEQNYNEQFFGPGTRLTVL.

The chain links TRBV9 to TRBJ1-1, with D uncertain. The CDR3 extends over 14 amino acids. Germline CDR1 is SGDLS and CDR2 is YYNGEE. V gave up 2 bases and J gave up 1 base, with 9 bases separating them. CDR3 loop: CASSVGGTNTEAFF. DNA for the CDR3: TGTGCCAGCAGCGTCGGCGGAACGAACACTGAAGCTTTCTTT.

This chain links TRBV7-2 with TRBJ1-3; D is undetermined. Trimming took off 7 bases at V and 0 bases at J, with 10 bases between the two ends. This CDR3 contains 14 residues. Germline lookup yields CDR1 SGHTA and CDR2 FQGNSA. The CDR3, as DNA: TGTGCCAGCAAGTATTTAAGCTCTGGAAACACCATATATTTT. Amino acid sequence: CASKYLSSGNTIYF.

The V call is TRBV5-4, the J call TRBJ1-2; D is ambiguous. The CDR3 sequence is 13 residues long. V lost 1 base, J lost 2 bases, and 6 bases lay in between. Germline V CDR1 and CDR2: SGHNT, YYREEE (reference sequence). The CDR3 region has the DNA TGTGCCAGCAGCTTGACCTTAAACTATGGCTACACCTTC. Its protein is CASSLTLNYGYTF. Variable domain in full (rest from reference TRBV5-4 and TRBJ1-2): ETGVTQSPTHLIKTRGQQVTLRCSSQSGHNTVSWYQQALGQGPQFIFQYYREEENGRGNFPPRFSGLQFPNYSSELNVNALELDDSALYLCASSLTLNYGYTFGSGTRLTVV.

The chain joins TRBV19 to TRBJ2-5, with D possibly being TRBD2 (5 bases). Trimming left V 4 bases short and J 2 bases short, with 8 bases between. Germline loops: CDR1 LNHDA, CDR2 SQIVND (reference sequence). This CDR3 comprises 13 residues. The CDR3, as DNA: TGTGCCAGTAGTACGCGACTACAAGAGACCCAGTACTTC. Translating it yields CASSTRLQETQYF.

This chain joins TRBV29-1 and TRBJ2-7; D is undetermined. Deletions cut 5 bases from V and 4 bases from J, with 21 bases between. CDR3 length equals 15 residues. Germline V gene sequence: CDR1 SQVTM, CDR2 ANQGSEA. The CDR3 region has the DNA TGCAGCGTTCGTTTTGTCACAGCCGAGACTTACGAGCAGTACTTC. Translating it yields CSVRFVTAETYEQYF.

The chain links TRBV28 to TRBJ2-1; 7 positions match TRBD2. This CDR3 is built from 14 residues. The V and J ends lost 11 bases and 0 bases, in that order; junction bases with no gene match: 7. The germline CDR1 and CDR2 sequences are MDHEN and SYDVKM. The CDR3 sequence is CASNAGASYNEQFF. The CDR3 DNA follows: TGTGCCTCCAACGCGGGAGCCTCCTACAATGAGCAGTTCTTC.

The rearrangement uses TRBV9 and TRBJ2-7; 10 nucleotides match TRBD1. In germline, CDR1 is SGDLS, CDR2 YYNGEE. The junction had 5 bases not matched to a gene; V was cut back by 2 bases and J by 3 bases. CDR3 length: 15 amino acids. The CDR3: CASSVSGTGVYEQYF. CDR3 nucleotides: TGTGCCAGCAGCGTTTCCGGGACAGGGGTCTACGAGCAGTACTTC.

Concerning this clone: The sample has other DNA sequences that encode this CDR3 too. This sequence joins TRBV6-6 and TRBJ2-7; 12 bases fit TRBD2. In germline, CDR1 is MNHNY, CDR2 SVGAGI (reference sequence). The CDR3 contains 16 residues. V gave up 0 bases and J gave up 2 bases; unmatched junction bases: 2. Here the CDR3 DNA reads TGTGCCAGCAGTTACTCGAGGACTAGCGGGACCTACGAGCAGTACTTC. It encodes CASSYSRTSGTYEQYF.

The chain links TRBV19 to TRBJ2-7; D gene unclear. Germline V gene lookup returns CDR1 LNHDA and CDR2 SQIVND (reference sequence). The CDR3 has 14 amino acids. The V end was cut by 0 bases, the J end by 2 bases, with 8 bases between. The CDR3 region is CASSIEAYAYEQYF. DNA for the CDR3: TGTGCCAGTAGTATAGAGGCATACGCCTACGAGCAGTACTTC.

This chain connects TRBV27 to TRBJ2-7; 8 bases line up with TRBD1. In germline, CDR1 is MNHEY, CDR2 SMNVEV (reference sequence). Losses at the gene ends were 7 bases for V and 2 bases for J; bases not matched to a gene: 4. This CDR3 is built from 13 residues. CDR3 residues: CASTGTGTYEQYF. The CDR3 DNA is TGTGCCAGCACAGGGACAGGAACCTACGAGCAGTACTTC.